This T cell receptor beta chain was retrieved from a study of blood T cell repertoires in COVID-19. Repertoires were generated with immunoSEQ multiplex PCR, while TCRdb's copy carries only in-frame clones and drops some. The table lists a few hundred thousand clones, approximately 85% of them singletons. In the case of this clone: The same CDR3 is also encoded by other DNA sequences in this sample.

This CDR3 is 14 amino acids long. Between the trimmed V and J ends, which lost 0 bases and 3 bases, there was a span of 8 bases. Germline CDR1 is MNHEY and CDR2 is SVGAGI. The sequenced sample was peripheral blood. The rearrangement joins TRBV6-5 to TRBJ1-1; possible D gene TRBD1, 6 bases. This TCR came from a human donor in a cohort sampled during active COVID-19. Written as DNA, the CDR3 is TGTGCCAGCAGTTACTCAGGGGGATACACTGAAGCTTTCTTT. This encodes CASSYSGGYTEAFF.